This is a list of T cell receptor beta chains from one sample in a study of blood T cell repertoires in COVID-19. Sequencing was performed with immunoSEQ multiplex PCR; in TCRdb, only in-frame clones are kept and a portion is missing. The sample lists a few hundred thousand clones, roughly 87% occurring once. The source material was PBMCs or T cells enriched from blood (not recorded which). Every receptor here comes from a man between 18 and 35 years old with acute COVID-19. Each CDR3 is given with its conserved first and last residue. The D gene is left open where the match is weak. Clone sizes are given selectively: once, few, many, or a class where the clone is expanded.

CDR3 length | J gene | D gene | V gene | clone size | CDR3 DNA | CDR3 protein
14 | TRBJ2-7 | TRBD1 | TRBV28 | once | TGTGCCAGCAGTGAGGACAGGGTGGGAGACGAGCAGTACTTC | CASSEDRVGDEQYF
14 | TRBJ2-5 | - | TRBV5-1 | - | TGCGCCAGCAGTGTAACAGGGTTAGAGGAGACCCAGTACTTC | CASSVTGLEETQYF
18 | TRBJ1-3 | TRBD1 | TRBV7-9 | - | TGTGCCAGCAGCTTAGGGGGGTGGACAGGGGTTTCTGGAAACACCATATATTTT | CASSLGGWTGVSGNTIYF
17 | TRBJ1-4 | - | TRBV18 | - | TGTGCCAGCTCACCGGCTCAGAGAACCGGAGCGTACGAAAAACTGTTTTTT | CASSPAQRTGAYEKLFF
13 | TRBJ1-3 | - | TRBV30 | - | TGTGCCTGGAGTGACCGGTCTGGAAACACCATATATTTT | CAWSDRSGNTIYF
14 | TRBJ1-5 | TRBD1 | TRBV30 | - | TGTGCCTGGAGCCACAGGGGTGGGGATCAGCCCCAGCATTTT | CAWSHRGGDQPQHF
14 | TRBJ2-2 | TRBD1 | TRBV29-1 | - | TGCAGCGCCCCAACACAGGGGGCCAGCGGGGAGCTGTTTTTT | CSAPTQGASGELFF
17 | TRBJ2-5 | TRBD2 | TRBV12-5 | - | TGTGCTAGTGCCTCCGGGACTAGCGGGTCCCAAGCGGAGACCCAGTACTTC | CASASGTSGSQAETQYF
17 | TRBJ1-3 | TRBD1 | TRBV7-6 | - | TGTGCCAGCAGCTCCCGGGACAGATCCTACTCTGGAAACACCATATATTTT | CASSSRDRSYSGNTIYF
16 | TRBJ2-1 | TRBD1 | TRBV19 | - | TGTGCCAGTAGTCCGGTTTTGGCAGGGGGCTGGAATGAGCAGTTCTTC | CASSPVLAGGWNEQFF
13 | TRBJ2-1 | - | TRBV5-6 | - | TGTGCCAGCAGCTTGGTGAGTAGAGGTTTGCAGTTCTTC | CASSLVSRGLQFF
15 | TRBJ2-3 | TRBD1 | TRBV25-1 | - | TGTGCCAGCACCCCACCGGGACAGGGGGTATATACGCAGTATTTT | CASTPPGQGVYTQYF
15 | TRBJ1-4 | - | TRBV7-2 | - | TGTGCCAGCAGCTTAATCGGGGGGAGTGATGAAAAACTGTTTTTT | CASSLIGGSDEKLFF
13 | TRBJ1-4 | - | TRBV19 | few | TGTGCCAGTAGCTGGTCAGGAGGTGAAAAACTGTTTTTT | CASSWSGGEKLFF
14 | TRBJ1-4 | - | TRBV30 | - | TGTGCCTGGAGCCCAGGGTTGAATTATGAAAAACTGTTTTTT | CAWSPGLNYEKLFF